This TCR beta chain was recovered during a study of cytomegalovirus exposure and HLA in healthy donors. This PCR relied on a set of 60 Vbeta primers and 13 Jbeta primers. TCRdb's table, derived via immunoSEQ multiplex PCR, lists solely in-frame clones and lacks some. The table shows roughly 88,000 clones, with around three quarters occurring only once. This CDR3 spans 17 amino acids. V lost 5 bases and J 0 bases, leaving 17 bases between the germline ends. Germline-derived CDR1 and CDR2 are LNHNV and YYDKDF (reference sequence). This chain links TRBV15 with TRBJ1-3, with D unresolved. The receptor's source is a man aged 25-40 years in good health and CMV-seropositive. Source material: PBMCs. CDR3: CATSPRGPGSSGNTIYF. The CDR3 nucleotides read TGTGCCACCAGCCCTAGAGGGCCGGGGTCCTCTGGAAACACCATATATTTT. The full variable domain, rest sourced from reference TRBV15 and TRBJ1-3, is DAMVIQNPRYQVTQFGKPVTLSCSQTLNHNVMYWYQQKSSQAPKLLFHYYDKDFNNEADTPDNFQSRRPNTSFCFLDIRSPGLGDTAMYLCATSPRGPGSSGNTIYFGEGSWLTVV.